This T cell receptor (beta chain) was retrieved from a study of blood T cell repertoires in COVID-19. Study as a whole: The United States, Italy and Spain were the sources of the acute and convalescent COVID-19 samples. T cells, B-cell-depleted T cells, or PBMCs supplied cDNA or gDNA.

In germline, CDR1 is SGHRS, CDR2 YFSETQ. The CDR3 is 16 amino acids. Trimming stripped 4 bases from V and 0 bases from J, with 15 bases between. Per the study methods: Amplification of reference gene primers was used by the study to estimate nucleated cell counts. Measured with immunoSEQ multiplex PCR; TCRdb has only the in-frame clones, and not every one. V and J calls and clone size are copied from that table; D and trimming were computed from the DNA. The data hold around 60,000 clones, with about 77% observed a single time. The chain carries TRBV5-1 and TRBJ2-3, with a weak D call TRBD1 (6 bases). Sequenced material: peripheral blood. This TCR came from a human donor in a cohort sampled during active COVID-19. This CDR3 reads CASSTGTRGSTDTQYF. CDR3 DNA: TGCGCCAGCAGCACCGGGACACGGGGAAGCACAGATACGCAGTATTTT.